This T cell receptor beta chain was identified in a study of response to subunit inactivated influenza vaccine. A single record per CDR3 protein comes from TCRdb applying MiXCR to the RT-PCR reads. This table has approximately 500,000 distinct CDR3 sequences, 10% to 15% appearing once. This clonotype has ten or more counts. What it recognizes is unknown. The CDR3 has 11 residues. V lost 6 bases and J 1 base, leaving 6 bases between the germline ends. Germline lookup yields CDR1 SQVTM and CDR2 ANQGSEA. The study, taken as a whole, reports: It was the authors' suggestion that each seasonal influenza vaccination recruits few new T cells.

The chain recombines TRBV29-1 with TRBJ1-1, with no clear D. This receptor was identified in a man between 45 and 60 years old who received an inactivated influenza vaccine. Sequenced material: PBMCs from blood, taken 40 to 50 days after vaccination. CDR3 residues: CSVRRNTEAFF. In nucleotides, the CDR3 is TGCAGCGTGCGTCGGAACACTGAAGCTTTCTTT.